This T cell receptor beta chain emerged from a study of shared clonotypes between healthy human individuals. Study-level findings and limits: Relative to clonotypes present in all four donors, those not shared had lower generation probabilities. Of the naive CD4 clonotypes, 4% to 5% were shared across several donors.

Germline V gene lookup returns CDR1 MDHEN and CDR2 SYDVKM. Trimming took 6 bases from V and 4 from J, leaving 10 bases between them. The CDR3 runs 12 residues. As for this clone: Its antigen is undetermined.

TCRdb keeps only in-frame clones here, not all; method: immunoSEQ multiplex PCR. The table includes hundreds of thousands of clones, roughly 95% detected once. CD8 cells classed as naive were CD45RO-negative and positively selected for CCR7, excluding terminally differentiated effector memory CD45RA+ cells. The chain uses TRBV28 and TRBJ2-7, with D unclear. This receptor was obtained from a woman in her twenties or thirties in good health. Input material: naive CD8+ T cells sorted from blood. The CDR3 DNA reads as TGTGCCAGCAGGGAAGTTGGATACGAGCAGTACTTC. Translation gives CASREVGYEQYF. Looking up the rest from reference TRBV28 and TRBJ2-7 gives the full variable domain: DVKVTQSSRYLVKRTGEKVFLECVQDMDHENMFWYRQDPGLGLRLIYFSYDVKMKEKGDIPEGYSVSREKKERFSLILESASTNQTSMYLCASREVGYEQYFGPGTRLTVT.